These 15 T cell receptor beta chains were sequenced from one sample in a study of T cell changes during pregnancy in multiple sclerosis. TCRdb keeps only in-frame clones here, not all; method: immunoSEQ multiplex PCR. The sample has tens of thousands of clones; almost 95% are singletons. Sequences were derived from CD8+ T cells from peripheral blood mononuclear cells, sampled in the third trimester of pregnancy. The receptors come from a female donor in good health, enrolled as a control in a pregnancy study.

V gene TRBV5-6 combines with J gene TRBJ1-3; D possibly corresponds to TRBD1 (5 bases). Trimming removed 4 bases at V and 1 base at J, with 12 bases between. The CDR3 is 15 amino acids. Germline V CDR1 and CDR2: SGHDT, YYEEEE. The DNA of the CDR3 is TGTGCCAGCAGCCCGTCGGGGGTTTCTGGAAACACCATATATTTT. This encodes CASSPSGVSGNTIYF.

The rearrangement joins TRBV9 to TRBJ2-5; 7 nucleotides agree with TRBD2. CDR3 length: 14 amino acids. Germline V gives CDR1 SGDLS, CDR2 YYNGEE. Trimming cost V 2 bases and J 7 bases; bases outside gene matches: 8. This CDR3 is CASSVRLAGGTQYF. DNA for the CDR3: TGTGCCAGCAGCGTTCGACTAGCCGGGGGGACCCAGTACTTC.

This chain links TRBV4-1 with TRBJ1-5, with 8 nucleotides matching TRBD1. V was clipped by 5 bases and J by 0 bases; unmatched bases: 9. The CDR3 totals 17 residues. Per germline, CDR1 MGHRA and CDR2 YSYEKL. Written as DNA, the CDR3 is TGCGCCAGCAGCTTCCGACAGGGGCCTTATAGCAATCAGCCCCAGCATTTT. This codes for CASSFRQGPYSNQPQHF.

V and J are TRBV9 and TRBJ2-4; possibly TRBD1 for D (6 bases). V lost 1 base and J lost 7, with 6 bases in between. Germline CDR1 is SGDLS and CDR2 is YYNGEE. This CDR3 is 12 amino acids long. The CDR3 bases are TGTGCCAGCAGCGTACAGGGGAACATTCAGTACTTC. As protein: CASSVQGNIQYF.

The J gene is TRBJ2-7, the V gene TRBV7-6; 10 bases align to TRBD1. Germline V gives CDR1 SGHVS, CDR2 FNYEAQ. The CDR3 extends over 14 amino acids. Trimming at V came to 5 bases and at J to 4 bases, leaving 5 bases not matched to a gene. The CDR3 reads CASSLGQGIYEQYF. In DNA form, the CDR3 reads TGTGCCAGCAGCCTGGGACAGGGGATTTACGAGCAGTACTTC.

CDR3 sequence: CASSKGLAGGSLGIQYF. The CDR3 region has the DNA TGTGCCAGCAGCAAAGGCCTAGCGGGGGGCTCATTGGGGATTCAGTACTTC. The rearrangement joins TRBV21-1 to TRBJ2-4; no check of the table's D call, TRBD2, against the DNA was made. TRBV21-1 constitutes a pseudogene. The CDR3 is 17 amino acids.

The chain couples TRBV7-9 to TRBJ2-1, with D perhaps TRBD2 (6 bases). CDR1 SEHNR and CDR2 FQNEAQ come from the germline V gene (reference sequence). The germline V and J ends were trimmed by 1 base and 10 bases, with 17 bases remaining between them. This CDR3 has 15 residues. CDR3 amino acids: CASSLDYTSPPEQFF. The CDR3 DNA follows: TGTGCCAGCAGCTTAGATTATACTAGCCCTCCCGAGCAGTTCTTC. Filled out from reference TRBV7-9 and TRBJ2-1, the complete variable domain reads DTGVSQNPRHKITKRGQNVTFRCDPISEHNRLYWYRQTLGQGPEFLTYFQNEAQLEKSRLLSDRFSAERPKGSFSTLEIQRTEQGDSAMYLCASSLDYTSPPEQFFGPGTRLTVL.

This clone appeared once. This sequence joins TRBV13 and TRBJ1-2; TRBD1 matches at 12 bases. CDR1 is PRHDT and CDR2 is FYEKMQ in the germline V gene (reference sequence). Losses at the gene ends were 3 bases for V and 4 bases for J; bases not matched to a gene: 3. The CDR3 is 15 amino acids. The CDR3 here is CASSLGQGASYGYTF. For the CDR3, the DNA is TGTGCCAGCAGCTTGGGACAGGGGGCAAGCTATGGCTACACCTTC.

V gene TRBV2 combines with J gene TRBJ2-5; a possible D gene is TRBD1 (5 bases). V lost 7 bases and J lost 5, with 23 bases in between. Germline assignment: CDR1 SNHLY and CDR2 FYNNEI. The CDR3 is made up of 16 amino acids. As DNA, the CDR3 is TGTGCCAGCAAAGGGTTGGGTGTCAGGGAAGAGGAGACCCAGTACTTC. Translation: CASKGLGVREEETQYF.

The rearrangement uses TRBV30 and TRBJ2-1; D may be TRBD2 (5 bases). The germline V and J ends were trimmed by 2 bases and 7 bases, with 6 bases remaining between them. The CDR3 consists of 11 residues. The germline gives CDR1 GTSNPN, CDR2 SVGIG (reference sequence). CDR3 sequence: CAWSSGNEQFF. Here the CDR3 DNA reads TGTGCCTGGAGTTCGGGGAATGAGCAGTTCTTC.

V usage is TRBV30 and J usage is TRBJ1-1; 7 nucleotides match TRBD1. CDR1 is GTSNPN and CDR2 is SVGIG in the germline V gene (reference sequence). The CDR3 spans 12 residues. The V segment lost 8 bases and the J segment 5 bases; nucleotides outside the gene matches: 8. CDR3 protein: CAGDRVGTEAFF. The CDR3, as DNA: TGTGCCGGCGACAGGGTAGGAACTGAAGCTTTCTTT.

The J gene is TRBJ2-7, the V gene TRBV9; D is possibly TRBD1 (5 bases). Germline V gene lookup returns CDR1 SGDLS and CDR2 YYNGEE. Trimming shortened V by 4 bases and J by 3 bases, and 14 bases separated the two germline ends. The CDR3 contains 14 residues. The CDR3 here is CASSRTGTYYEQYF. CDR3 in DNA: TGTGCCAGCAGCAGAACAGGAACCTACTACGAGCAGTACTTC.

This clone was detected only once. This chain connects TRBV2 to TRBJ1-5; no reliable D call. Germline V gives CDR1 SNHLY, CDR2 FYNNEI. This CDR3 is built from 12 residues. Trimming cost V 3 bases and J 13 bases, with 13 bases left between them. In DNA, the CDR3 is TGTGCCAGCAGTGACGGGGTCGGAGTACAGCATTTT. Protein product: CASSDGVGVQHF.

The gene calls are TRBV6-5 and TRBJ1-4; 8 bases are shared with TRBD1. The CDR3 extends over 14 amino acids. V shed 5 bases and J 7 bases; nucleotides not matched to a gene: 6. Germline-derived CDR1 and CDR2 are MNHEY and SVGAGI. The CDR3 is CASSPTGAGEKLFF. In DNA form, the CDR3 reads TGTGCCAGCAGTCCGACAGGGGCGGGTGAAAAACTGTTTTTT.

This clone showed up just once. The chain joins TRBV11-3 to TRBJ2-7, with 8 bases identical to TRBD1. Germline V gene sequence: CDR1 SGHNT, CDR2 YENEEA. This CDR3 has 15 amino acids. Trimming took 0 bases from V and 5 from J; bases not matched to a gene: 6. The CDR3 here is CASSLEAGGMDEQYF. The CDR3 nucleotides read TGTGCCAGCAGCTTAGAGGCAGGGGGCATGGACGAGCAGTACTTC. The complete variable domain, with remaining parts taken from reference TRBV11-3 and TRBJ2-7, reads EAGVVQSPRYKIIEKKQPVAFWCNPISGHNTLYWYLQNLGQGPELLIRYENEEAVDDSQLPKDRFSAERLKGVDSTLKIQPAELGDSAVYLCASSLEAGGMDEQYFGPGTRLTVT.